This record covers a single TCR beta chain. The record originates from a study of blood T cell repertoires in COVID-19. Authors' methods: Estimation of nucleated cell counts relied on the amplification of reference gene primers. The table came from immunoSEQ multiplex PCR; TCRdb's copy has only in-frame clones and leaves some out. From that table come the V and J calls and clone size; the DNA was used to work out D and trimming. This table has more than 200,000 clones, about 81% appearing once. Enrollment of patients from Seattle took place during active infection, with longitudinal follow-up. The V end lost 4 bases, the J end lost 11 bases, and 18 bases lay between the germline ends. Germline-derived CDR1 and CDR2 are SGHRS and YFSETQ. CDR3 length: 13 residues.

This TCR derives from a woman aged 80 or older with COVID-19, enrolled during active disease. The V call is TRBV5-1, the J call TRBJ1-2, with a possible D match to TRBD1 (5 bases). The sequencing sample was made of peripheral blood. The CDR3 protein is CASSLLLGGDYTF. The CDR3 DNA follows: TGCGCCAGCAGCCTATTGCTCGGGGGGGATTACACCTTC. The variable domain in full, with the rest retrieved from reference TRBV5-1 and TRBJ1-2, is KAGVTQTPRYLIKTRGQQVTLSCSPISGHRSVSWYQQTPGQGLQFLFEYFSETQRNKGNFPGRFSGRQFSNSRSEMNVSTLELGDSALYLCASSLLLGGDYTFGSGTRLTVV.